The 11 T cell receptor beta chains reported below all come from one sample, sequenced in a study of CD4+ T cells in melanoma. Generated by immunoSEQ multiplex PCR, the TCRdb table keeps only in-frame clones and is missing some. The sample holds 8,000 to 10,000 clones; over 55% are singletons and the top ten take approximately 15%. Specimen: cells from a culture (not recorded whether cultured in vitro). The receptors stem from a human donor with melanoma.

The gene calls are TRBV7-8 and TRBJ2-7, with D possibly TRBD1 on 6 matching bases. Trimming cost V 0 bases and J 3 bases, with 15 bases left between them. The CDR3 loop spans 16 amino acids. The germline CDR1 and CDR2 sequences are SGHVS and FQNEAQ. The CDR3: CASSLALRTAIYEQYF. DNA of the CDR3: TGTGCCAGCAGCTTAGCGCTGAGGACAGCCATCTACGAGCAGTACTTC.

The chain couples TRBV6-5 to TRBJ2-1, with 9 bases fitting TRBD1. The CDR3 has 14 amino acids. CDR1 MNHEY and CDR2 SVGAGI come from the germline V gene. V dropped 5 bases and J dropped 8; count of bases not matched to a gene: 7. As DNA, the CDR3 is TGTGCCAGCAGTGCCCGGACAGGGGTCGATGAGCAGTTCTTC. Protein sequence: CASSARTGVDEQFF.

The CDR3 DNA sequence: TGTGCTAGTGGTCCAATGACTAGCGGGGATACGCAGTATTTT. Its protein is CASGPMTSGDTQYF. V is TRBV12-5 and J is TRBJ2-3, with 10 nucleotides matching TRBD2. J gave up 6 bases and V 5 bases, and 5 bases lay outside the gene matches. The V gene's germline CDR1 is LGHNT and CDR2 FRNRAP. The CDR3 consists of 14 residues.

This clone turned up a few times. The V gene is TRBV2, the J gene TRBJ1-2; tentatively, D is TRBD1 (5 bases). This CDR3 has 15 amino acids. Germline V gene lookup returns CDR1 SNHLY and CDR2 FYNNEI. Trimming took off 2 bases at V and 5 bases at J, with 15 bases between the two ends. The CDR3 sequence is CASSERGRVLYGYTF. The CDR3 region has the DNA TGTGCCAGCAGTGAAAGGGGCCGGGTCCTGTATGGCTACACCTTC.

There are a few counts of this clone. The J gene is TRBJ1-1, the V gene TRBV11-2; D unresolved. The germline V gene encodes CDR1 SGHAT and CDR2 FQNNGV. V was cut by 6 bases and J by 0 bases, with 17 bases left in between. The length of the CDR3 is 16 residues. In DNA form, the CDR3 reads TGTGCCAGCAGACCATTTATTGGGCCCCTGAACACTGAAGCTTTCTTT. It yields the protein CASRPFIGPLNTEAFF.

The chain recombines TRBV9 with TRBJ2-2; D gene unclear. Germline-derived CDR1 and CDR2 are SGDLS and YYNGEE. The germline V and J ends were trimmed by 3 bases and 1 base, with 13 bases remaining between them. The CDR3 sequence is 16 residues long. CDR3 residues: CASSAAIHGNTGELFF. The CDR3, as DNA: TGTGCCAGCAGCGCCGCCATACATGGGAACACCGGGGAGCTGTTTTTT.

The chain combines TRBV5-1 with TRBJ1-3; D remains unclear. Trimming stripped 0 bases from V and 4 bases from J, with 11 bases between. The CDR3 runs to 15 residues. CDR1 is SGHRS and CDR2 is YFSETQ in the germline V gene. CDR3 bases: TGCGCCAGCAGCTTGGATACCTCCCTGGGAAACACCATATATTTT. Translation gives CASSLDTSLGNTIYF.

The genes are TRBV6-5 and TRBJ1-1; tentative D call: TRBD1 (6 bases). Germline CDR1 reads MNHEY; CDR2 reads SVGAGI. V shed 0 bases and J shed 0 bases, with 11 bases lying between them. CDR3 size: 16 residues. DNA for the CDR3: TGTGCCAGCAGTTACTCTCCGACAGGAATGAACACTGAAGCTTTCTTT. It codes for CASSYSPTGMNTEAFF.

This chain links TRBV30 with TRBJ1-5; D possibly corresponds to TRBD1 (5 bases). Looked up from germline, CDR1 is GTSNPN and CDR2 is SVGIG (reference sequence). The CDR3 spans 13 residues. V lost 2 bases and J 2 bases, leaving 7 bases between the germline ends. The CDR3 DNA reads TGTGCCTGGAGTTTGGGGCGCAATCAGCCCCAGCATTTT. Its protein product is CAWSLGRNQPQHF. Variable domain in full (rest from reference TRBV30 and TRBJ1-5): SQTIHQWPATLVQPVGSPLSLECTVEGTSNPNLYWYRQAAGRGLQLLFYSVGIGQISSEVPQNLSASRPQDRQFILSSKKLLLSDSGFYLCAWSLGRNQPQHFGDGTRLSIL.

The chain couples TRBV5-4 to TRBJ1-1, with D possibly TRBD1 on 5 matching bases. Germline CDR1 reads SGHNT; CDR2 reads YYREEE (reference sequence). The CDR3 is 13 amino acids. Trimming cost V 4 bases and J 12 bases, with 19 bases left between them. CDR3 in amino acids: CASSPGAAPGTFF. In DNA form, the CDR3 reads TGTGCCAGCAGCCCTGGGGCAGCTCCTGGGACTTTCTTT.

The genes are TRBV7-9 and TRBJ1-3, with TRBD1 as a possible D gene (6 bases). CDR1 is SEHNR and CDR2 is FQNEAQ in the germline V gene (reference sequence). The ends were cut back, 3 bases at V and 7 bases at J, with 25 bases in the middle. This CDR3 is 18 amino acids long. In DNA form, the CDR3 reads TGTGCCAGCAGCTTCGCCCTCCGGAACCAGGGGTTGGTGAACACCATATATTTT. It specifies CASSFALRNQGLVNTIYF. The complete variable domain, with remaining parts taken from reference TRBV7-9 and TRBJ1-3, reads DTGVSQNPRHKITKRGQNVTFRCDPISEHNRLYWYRQTLGQGPEFLTYFQNEAQLEKSRLLSDRFSAERPKGSFSTLEIQRTEQGDSAMYLCASSFALRNQGLVNTIYFGEGSWLTVV.